The 18 T cell receptor beta chains in this list originate from one sample, sequenced in a study of siplizumab effects on memory and regulatory T cells. The data were produced by immunoSEQ multiplex PCR, yet TCRdb's version contains in-frame clones alone and is incomplete. The sample has about 55,000 clones; under 98% are singletons. The sample comprised naive CD4+ T cells sorted from blood. All receptors come from a human donor in good health.

The chain employs TRBV7-9 and TRBJ1-5; D gene unclear. Germline V lookup: CDR1 SEHNR, CDR2 FQNEAQ (reference sequence). This CDR3 spans 15 amino acids. Trimming left V 8 bases short and J 4 bases short, with 18 bases between. The CDR3 sequence: CASAPTAPENQPQHF. CDR3 sequence (DNA): TGTGCCAGCGCACCTACCGCCCCCGAAAATCAGCCCCAGCATTTT.

The rearrangement links TRBV12-5 to TRBJ1-1, with D unclear. Trimming left V 8 bases short and J 8 bases short, with 18 bases between. In germline, CDR1 is LGHNT, CDR2 FRNRAP. The CDR3 has 13 residues. The CDR3 region is CASSGTTGEEAFF. Written as DNA, the CDR3 is TGTGCTAGTTCAGGAACGACCGGGGAAGAAGCTTTCTTT.

The gene calls are TRBV11-3 and TRBJ1-1, with D perhaps TRBD1 (5 bases). The V end lost 1 base, the J end lost 8 bases, and 8 bases lay between the germline ends. The CDR3 runs 12 residues. The germline V gene encodes CDR1 SGHNT and CDR2 YENEEA. Here the CDR3 DNA reads TGTGCCAGCAGCTTAGGGGACGAGGAAGCTTTCTTT. Its protein is CASSLGDEEAFF.

This chain connects TRBV27 to TRBJ1-1; 9 positions agree with TRBD1. The J segment lost 4 bases and the V segment lost 2 bases, leaving 2 bases of the junction unmatched. Per germline, CDR1 MNHEY and CDR2 SMNVEV (reference sequence). The CDR3 spans 14 residues. CDR3 in amino acids: CASSLDRGITEAFF. Written as DNA, the CDR3 is TGTGCCAGCAGTTTAGACAGGGGGATCACTGAAGCTTTCTTT.

This clone was observed once. The chain recombines TRBV30 with TRBJ1-4; tentatively, D is TRBD1 (6 bases). The CDR3 is made up of 15 amino acids. V dropped 1 base and J dropped 7 bases, with 16 bases sitting between them. Germline CDR1 GTSNPN, CDR2 SVGIG (reference sequence). The CDR3 bases are TGTGCCTGGAGTGCTGGGACAAGCTATCCTGAAAAACTGTTTTTT. This translates into CAWSAGTSYPEKLFF.

The chain joins TRBV19 to TRBJ1-2; the D is unclear. The germline V gene encodes CDR1 LNHDA and CDR2 SQIVND (reference sequence). The CDR3 has 15 amino acids. Trimming took 0 bases from V and 4 from J, leaving 12 bases between them. This CDR3 is CASSIDLGSRYGYTF. CDR3 coding DNA: TGTGCCAGTAGTATAGATCTCGGCTCTCGCTATGGCTACACCTTC.

The J gene is TRBJ2-1, the V gene TRBV5-1, with D unclear. With 1 base removed from V and 0 bases from J, the gap between germline ends came to 11 bases. The CDR3 consists of 16 residues. CDR1 SGHRS and CDR2 YFSETQ come from the germline V gene. CDR3 protein: CASSLRTSLSYNEQFF. DNA for the CDR3: TGCGCCAGCAGCTTGAGGACCTCTCTCTCCTACAATGAGCAGTTCTTC.

The chain recombines TRBV6-1 with TRBJ2-7; D gene uncertain. V shed 10 bases and J shed 2 bases, with 15 bases lying between them. CDR1 is MNHNS, CDR2 SASEGT, per germline. This CDR3 has 13 amino acids. In DNA, the CDR3 is TGTGCCACCCGGCGGTCCCCCCCCTACGAGCAGTACTTC. Amino acids: CATRRSPPYEQYF.

The rearrangement joins TRBV6-6 to TRBJ2-7; 9 bases are a match to TRBD1. The CDR3 totals 12 residues. J lost 13 bases, V lost 2 bases, and 6 bases had no gene match. Germline loops: CDR1 MNHNY, CDR2 SVGAGI (reference sequence). The CDR3 is CASSYRDRDLYF. In nucleotides, the CDR3 is TGTGCCAGCAGTTACCGGGACAGGGACCTTTACTTC.

This clone was counted only a few times. The chain combines TRBV18 with TRBJ1-5; TRBD1 might be the D (6 bases). V lost 1 base and J lost 1, with 11 bases in between. The CDR3 has 16 residues. The germline V gene has CDR1 KGHSH and CDR2 LQKENI. CDR3 nucleotides: TGTGCCAGCTCACCACGACAGGAGGCGAGCAATCAGCCCCAGCATTTT. Translation gives CASSPRQEASNQPQHF.

The gene calls are TRBV6-5 and TRBJ2-7, with no clear D. The CDR3 has 14 amino acids. Germline values: CDR1 MNHEY, CDR2 SVGAGI. The ends were cut back, 6 bases at V and 0 bases at J, with 12 bases in the middle. CDR3 sequence reads: CASRLGRYSYEQYF. The CDR3 DNA is TGTGCCAGCAGGTTAGGACGGTACTCCTACGAGCAGTACTTC.

Only one count was recorded for this clone. CDR3 in amino acids: CASSVGQPYTEAFF. The CDR3 coding sequence is TGTGCCAGCAGCGTCGGTCAGCCATACACTGAAGCTTTCTTT. The V call is TRBV7-2, the J call TRBJ1-1; D remains unclear. Germline V gene sequence: CDR1 SGHTA, CDR2 FQGNSA. The V and J ends lost 5 bases and 3 bases respectively, with 13 bases between them. CDR3 length: 14 amino acids. The whole variable domain, remainder taken from reference TRBV7-2 and TRBJ1-1, is GAGVSQSPSNKVTEKGKDVELRCDPISGHTALYWYRQSLGQGLEFLIYFQGNSAPDKSGLPSDRFSAERTGGSVSTLTIQRTQQEDSAVYLCASSVGQPYTEAFFGQGTRLTVV.

The V call is TRBV5-1, the J call TRBJ2-1; D might be TRBD2 (6 bases). The CDR3 is 17 residues long. Germline CDR1 is SGHRS and CDR2 is YFSETQ. V was clipped by 5 bases and J by 3 bases, with 21 bases between them. CDR3 sequence reads: CASSSGLSGGVYNEQFF. The CDR3 DNA is TGCGCCAGCAGTAGCGGTTTAAGCGGAGGGGTCTACAATGAGCAGTTCTTC. The complete variable domain, with remaining parts taken from reference TRBV5-1 and TRBJ2-1, reads KAGVTQTPRYLIKTRGQQVTLSCSPISGHRSVSWYQQTPGQGLQFLFEYFSETQRNKGNFPGRFSGRQFSNSRSEMNVSTLELGDSALYLCASSSGLSGGVYNEQFFGPGTRLTVL.

This chain links TRBV18 with TRBJ1-3, with D perhaps TRBD1 (5 bases). The germline V gene has CDR1 KGHSH and CDR2 LQKENI. V dropped 5 bases and J dropped 7 bases, with 21 bases sitting between them. This CDR3 is built from 16 residues. CDR3 nucleotide sequence: TGTGCCAGCTCAAACTCCGGGACTCCTCCATGGAACACCATATATTTT. Translating it yields CASSNSGTPPWNTIYF.

The J gene is TRBJ1-2, the V gene TRBV6-5; D gene uncertain. With 2 bases removed from V and 7 bases from J, the gap between germline ends came to 11 bases. The CDR3 sequence is 13 residues long. Per germline, CDR1 MNHEY and CDR2 SVGAGI. This CDR3 is CASSYHPRAGYTF. The CDR3, as DNA: TGTGCCAGCAGTTACCACCCACGGGCTGGCTACACCTTC.

The rearrangement links TRBV6-5 to TRBJ2-5; weak D call: TRBD2 (6 bases). This CDR3 region has 14 residues. The germline gives CDR1 MNHEY, CDR2 SVGAGI. Between the trimmed V and J ends, which lost 5 bases and 4 bases, there was a span of 14 bases. The CDR3 coding sequence is TGTGCCAGCAGTCCGAGGCGGGGCAGAGAGACCCAGTACTTC. This translates into CASSPRRGRETQYF.

The chain is built from TRBV5-8 and TRBJ1-5, with D possibly being TRBD1 (6 bases). CDR1 and CDR2 from the germline V gene are SGHTS and YDEGEE. The V end lost 0 bases, the J end lost 6 bases, and 13 bases lay between the germline ends. The CDR3 spans 15 residues. DNA for the CDR3: TGTGCCAGCAGCTTGGACGGAACAGGGCGTCAGCCCCAGCATTTT. Protein product: CASSLDGTGRQPQHF.

This chain uses TRBV2 with TRBJ2-2, with D perhaps TRBD1 or TRBD2 (5 bases each). The V end was cut by 4 bases, the J end by 2 bases, with 11 bases between. This CDR3 comprises 15 residues. In germline, CDR1 is SNHLY, CDR2 FYNNEI. CDR3 residues: CASSGRGLNTGELFF. The CDR3 region has the DNA TGTGCCAGCAGTGGCCGGGGCTTAAACACCGGGGAGCTGTTTTTT.